The present TCR beta chain was sequenced within a study of shared clonotypes between healthy human individuals. Study-wide results and caveats: All-four-donor shared clonotypes had higher generation probabilities than non-shared clonotypes did.

Splitting the CD4+ cells yielded a CD45RA+ naive subset and a CD45RA-negative memory subset. Notes on this clone: The antigen remains unidentified.

Each PCR replicate from the sorted subsets contained approximately 0.2 ug DNA, which is tens of thousands of T cell genomes. Using immunoSEQ multiplex PCR, the repertoire was profiled, and TCRdb retains in-frame clones only, with some absent. This table holds some 630,000 clones, around 72% found once. Material for sequencing was memory CD4+ T cells sorted from blood. The subset: CD45RA-negative fraction. The origin of this receptor is a woman aged 25 to 45 in good health.

The chain's CDR3 is CAWSVSIYTYEQYF. CDR3 coding DNA: TGTGCCTGGAGTGTATCTATATACACCTACGAGCAGTACTTC. The chain carries TRBV30 and TRBJ2-7; D ambiguous. V gave up 0 bases and J gave up 2 bases, with 11 bases separating them. Germline CDR1 is GTSNPN and CDR2 is SVGIG (reference sequence). CDR3 length: 14 residues.